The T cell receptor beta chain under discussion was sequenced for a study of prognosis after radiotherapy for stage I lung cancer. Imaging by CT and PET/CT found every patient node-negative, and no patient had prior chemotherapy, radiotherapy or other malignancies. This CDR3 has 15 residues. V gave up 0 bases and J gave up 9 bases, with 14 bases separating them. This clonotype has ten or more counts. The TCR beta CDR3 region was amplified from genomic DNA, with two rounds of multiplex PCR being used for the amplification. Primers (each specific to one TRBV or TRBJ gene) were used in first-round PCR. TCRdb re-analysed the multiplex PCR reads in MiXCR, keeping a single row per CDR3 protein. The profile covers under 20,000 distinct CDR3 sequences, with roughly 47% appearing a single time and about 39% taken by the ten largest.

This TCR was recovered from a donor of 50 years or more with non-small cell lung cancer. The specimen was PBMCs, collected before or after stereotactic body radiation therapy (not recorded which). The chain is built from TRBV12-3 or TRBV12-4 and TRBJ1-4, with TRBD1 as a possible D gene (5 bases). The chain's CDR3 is CASSLAGGGVQKLFF. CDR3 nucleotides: TGTGCCAGCAGTTTAGCGGGGGGAGGAGTCCAAAAACTGTTTTTT.